A single sample gave rise to the 7 T cell receptor beta chains below, sequenced in a study of cytomegalovirus exposure and HLA in healthy donors. Repertoires were generated with immunoSEQ multiplex PCR, while TCRdb's copy carries only in-frame clones and drops some. The data contain 100,000 to 150,000 clones, approximately 89% of them singletons. The sequenced sample was PBMCs. Source of these receptors: a woman younger than 35 in good health and CMV-seronegative.

In its sample, this clone was seen once. This rearrangement joins TRBV7-9 to TRBJ2-5; 14 bases line up with TRBD2. This CDR3 is 16 amino acids long. Trimming cost V 4 bases and J 4 bases; bases outside gene matches: 5. CDR1 SEHNR and CDR2 FQNEAQ come from the germline V gene (reference sequence). The DNA of the CDR3 is TGTGCCAGCAGCTCCCCGGGACTAGCGGGAGTAGAGACCCAGTACTTC. It translates to CASSSPGLAGVETQYF.

The CDR3 DNA follows: TGTGCCACCAGCAGACCCTTGAACGCAGGGCTTTTTGAAAAACTGTTTTTT. This sequence encodes CATSRPLNAGLFEKLFF. The gene calls are TRBV15 and TRBJ1-4; D is perhaps TRBD1 (5 bases). This CDR3 is built from 17 residues. Trimming pared 2 bases from V and 7 bases from J, leaving 20 bases between. In germline, CDR1 is LNHNV, CDR2 YYDKDF (reference sequence).

V gene TRBV13 combines with J gene TRBJ2-6; 11 nucleotides line up with TRBD2. CDR1 PRHDT and CDR2 FYEKMQ come from the germline V gene (reference sequence). This CDR3 is 18 amino acids long. V gave up 6 bases and J gave up 0 bases; unmatched junction bases: 7. CDR3 amino acids: CASRSTSGRTSGANVLTF. DNA for the CDR3: TGTGCCAGCAGATCAACTAGCGGGAGAACCTCTGGGGCCAACGTCCTGACTTTC.

The V and J genes are TRBV6-6 and TRBJ2-5; 7 bases map to TRBD1. The germline V gene encodes CDR1 MNHNY and CDR2 SVGAGI (reference sequence). The CDR3 is made up of 14 amino acids. V lost 5 bases to trimming and J lost 2 bases; unmatched junction nucleotides: 5. This chain's CDR3 is CASSGTVRQETQYF. CDR3 DNA sequence: TGTGCCAGCAGTGGGACAGTGCGACAAGAGACCCAGTACTTC.

The chain links TRBV11-2 to TRBJ1-4; possibly TRBD1 for D (5 bases). The CDR3 runs to 16 residues. Trimming shortened V by 4 bases and J by 0 bases, and 12 bases separated the two germline ends. The germline CDR1 and CDR2 sequences are SGHAT and FQNNGV. The chain's CDR3 is CASSSHTGATNEKLFF. DNA for the CDR3: TGTGCCAGCAGCTCGCATACGGGGGCAACTAATGAAAAACTGTTTTTT.

The chain links TRBV6-5 to TRBJ2-2; the match to TRBD1 covers 8 bases. In germline, CDR1 is MNHEY, CDR2 SVGAGI. Trimming took 6 bases from V and 4 from J; bases not matched to a gene: 7. This CDR3 spans 15 amino acids. As DNA, the CDR3 is TGTGCCAGCAGCCTCTCGGACAGGGCCACCGGGGAGCTGTTTTTT. This gives the protein CASSLSDRATGELFF.

The CDR3 DNA reads as TGTGCCAGCAGTTTATTACTGCCGGCGAACACCGGGGAGCTGTTTTTT. Protein product: CASSLLLPANTGELFF. V gene TRBV28 combines with J gene TRBJ2-2; no reliable D call. The CDR3 extends over 16 amino acids. The germline V gene encodes CDR1 MDHEN and CDR2 SYDVKM. Trimming removed 1 base from V and 0 bases from J, with 9 bases in between.